Each of the 2 T cell receptor beta chains below was sequenced from the same sample in a study of OX40 agonist ivuxolimab in advanced cancers. TCRdb's copy holds only in-frame clones and misses some; the assay was immunoSEQ multiplex PCR. The sample yields 76,000 or so clones, roughly 93% seen once. The material was CD4+ or CD8+ T cells sorted from blood, obtained in a trial of the OX40 agonist ivuxolimab. The receptor source for this set is an adult with an advanced solid tumor such as melanoma, head and neck, liver or kidney cancer.

The CDR3 bases are TGTGCCAGCAGCCCGACCCAGGGATTAGATCAGCCCCAGCATTTT. Protein sequence: CASSPTQGLDQPQHF. This chain joins TRBV7-8 and TRBJ1-5; D possibly corresponds to TRBD1 (5 bases). CDR3 length equals 15 residues. The germline CDR1 and CDR2 sequences are SGHVS and FQNEAQ. With 5 bases removed from V and 5 bases from J, the gap between germline ends came to 16 bases.

V usage is TRBV10-3 and J usage is TRBJ2-6, with D perhaps matching TRBD2 (5 bases). This CDR3 region has 15 residues. V dropped 2 bases and J dropped 0 bases, with 5 bases sitting between them. Germline V lookup: CDR1 ENHRY, CDR2 SYGVKD. The CDR3 loop is CAISEGSSGANVLTF. Written as DNA, the CDR3 is TGTGCCATCAGTGAGGGGAGCTCTGGGGCCAACGTCCTGACTTTC.